This TCR beta chain was captured in a study of T cells after yellow fever vaccination (dated by TCRdb to about 2019). In the study overall: The SMART-Seq v4 Ultra Low Input RNA kit was used to prepare libraries from fractions with low cell numbers. To follow T-cell clones before and after primary and booster YFV17D yellow fever vaccination, bulk TCR alpha and beta repertoires were sequenced over time. Two healthy male donors, one aged 18 to 29 and one aged 30 to 39 years, were included in the cohort. Blood was collected at multiple timepoints before and after primary and secondary immunization, and bulk PBMC replicates and cell subsets were isolated. Results the study describes overall, beyond this receptor: Most clones expanded after primary vaccination were re-detected after the booster (almost 97% of CD4 and around 86% of CD8), suggesting broad memory maintenance. Computational filtering was required because FACS-sorted repertoires could contain abundant contaminating clonotypes from the bulk population. Compared with the primary T-cell response, the secondary T-cell response was weaker but faster, peaking on day 5 rather than day 15. Because the study included only a couple of donors, the extent to which the findings can be generalized is limited. A small fraction of clonotypes appeared in both the CD4 and CD8 compartments, likely as a result of convergent recombination.

About this clonotype itself: Its recognized antigen is unknown. Base qualities were left out, and no much larger clone turns up one base away.

TCR cDNA was made using 5'RACE template switching, a step that added a universal primer site and unique molecular identifiers. Priming for cDNA synthesis came from both the TCR alpha and TCR beta constant segments. Library amplification involved two PCR steps, and the second step added sample barcodes and sequencing adapters. Sequencing of libraries was done on Illumina HiSeq 2500 (2x100 bp) or NovaSeq (2x150 bp). For the original study's pipeline: MIGEC was used to demultiplex reads and collapse the reads into UMI consensus sequences, and MiXCR was used for V(D)J alignment. Using edgeR on replicate PBMC samples, clonotypes were called vaccine-responding if FDR was below 0.01 and the log2 fold change was above 5 up to day 15. Each bulk clonotype received a CD4 or CD8 identity based on whether the sequenced CD4 or CD8 repertoire contained that clonotype at higher abundance. TCRdb reran the public reads through fastp at Q25 and MiXCR, keeping productive beta chains. Here each entry gathers all rows of one CDR3 protein and keeps the most common genes and DNA. TCRdb, not the original authors, processed these V and J calls. This sample lists around 350,000 distinct CDR3 sequences; 11% were detected once. Clones ranked in the top ten supply roughly 18% of the sample.

The meaning of the sample's treatment or condition label: live attenuated yellow fever vaccine strain. At each blood-draw timepoint, two biological replicates of bulk PBMCs were collected. A standard Ficoll-Paque protocol was used to isolate PBMCs from peripheral blood. TriZol was used to extract RNA from bulk PBMCs, from CD4 and CD8 fractions, and from dextramer-positive and dextramer-negative fractions. The sequencing here drew on PBMCs, taken on the day of the first yellow fever vaccination. The source is a man younger than 35 who received the YFV17D yellow fever vaccine.

The bases read TGCGCCAGCAGTGTTAGAGTAAAAGAGACCCAGTACTTC. Translated, it reads CASSVRVKETQYF. The rearranged chain carries TRBV10-1 and TRBJ2-5, with no confidently assigned D gene. From the cysteine through the phenylalanine, the CDR3 covers 13 amino acids. Only the CDR3 DNA is retained, 39 bases long and in frame from the first base. Between the V and J ends, shortened by 4 bases and 3 bases respectively, the junction contains 9 bases. Per the germline V gene (reference sequence), WNHNN is the CDR1 and SYGVQD is the CDR2.